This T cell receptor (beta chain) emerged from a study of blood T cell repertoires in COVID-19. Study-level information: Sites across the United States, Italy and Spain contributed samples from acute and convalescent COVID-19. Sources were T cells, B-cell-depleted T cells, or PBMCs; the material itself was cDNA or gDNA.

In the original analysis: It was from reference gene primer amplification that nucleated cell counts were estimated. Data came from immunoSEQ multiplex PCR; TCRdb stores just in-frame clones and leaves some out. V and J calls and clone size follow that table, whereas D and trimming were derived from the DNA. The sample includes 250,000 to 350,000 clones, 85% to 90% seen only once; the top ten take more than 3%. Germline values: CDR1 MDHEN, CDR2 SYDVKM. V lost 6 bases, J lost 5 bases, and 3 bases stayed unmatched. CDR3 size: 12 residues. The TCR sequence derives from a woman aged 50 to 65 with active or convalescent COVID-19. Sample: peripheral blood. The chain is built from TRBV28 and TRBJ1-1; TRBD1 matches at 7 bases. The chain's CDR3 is CASRGGYTEAFF. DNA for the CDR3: TGTGCCAGCAGAGGGGGCTATACTGAAGCTTTCTTT.